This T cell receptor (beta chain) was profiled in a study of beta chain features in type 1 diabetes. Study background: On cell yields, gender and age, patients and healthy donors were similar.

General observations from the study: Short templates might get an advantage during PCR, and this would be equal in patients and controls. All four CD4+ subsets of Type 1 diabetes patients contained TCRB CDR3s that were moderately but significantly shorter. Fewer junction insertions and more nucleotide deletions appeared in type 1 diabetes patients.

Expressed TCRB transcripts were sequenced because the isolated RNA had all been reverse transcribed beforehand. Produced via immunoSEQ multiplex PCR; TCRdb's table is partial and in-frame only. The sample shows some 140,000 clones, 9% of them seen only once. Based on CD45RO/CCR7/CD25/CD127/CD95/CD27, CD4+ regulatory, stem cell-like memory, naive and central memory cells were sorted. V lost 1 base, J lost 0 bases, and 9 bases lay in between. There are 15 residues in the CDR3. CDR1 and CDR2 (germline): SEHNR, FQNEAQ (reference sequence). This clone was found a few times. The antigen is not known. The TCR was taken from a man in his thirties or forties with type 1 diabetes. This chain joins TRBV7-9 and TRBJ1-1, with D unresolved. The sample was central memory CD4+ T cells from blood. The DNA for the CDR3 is TGTGCCAGCAGCTTAGTAGCCAGCGTGAACACTGAAGCTTTCTTT. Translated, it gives CASSLVASVNTEAFF.